The clone carrying this T cell receptor beta chain came up once. The sample belongs to a study of blood T cell repertoires in COVID-19. Study as a whole: Samples came from the United States, Italy and Spain, spanning acute and convalescent COVID-19. The cDNA or gDNA used as material had been derived from T cells, B-cell-depleted T cells, or PBMCs.

Source study methods: Amplifying reference gene primers gave estimates of nucleated cell counts. The table came from immunoSEQ multiplex PCR; TCRdb's copy has only in-frame clones and leaves some out. The V and J calls and clone size come from that table; D and trimming were worked out from the DNA. The sample consists of about 210,000 clones, almost 85% of them appearing once. The receptor was isolated from a woman aged 40-49 years with acute or convalescent COVID-19. Sequencing used peripheral blood.

CDR3 DNA sequence: TGCGCCAGCACTCCACTGCCTCCAGATACGCAGTATTTT. This translates into CASTPLPPDTQYF. The rearrangement links TRBV5-1 to TRBJ2-3; D remains ambiguous. This CDR3 has 13 amino acids. Germline V gene data show CDR1 as SGHRS and CDR2 as YFSETQ. Trimming took off 6 bases at V and 4 bases at J, with 12 bases between the two ends.